These T cell receptor beta chains were read from a single sample in a study of T cells in tuberculosis. Only in-frame clones appear in the TCRdb table, and some are missing; sequencing was by immunoSEQ multiplex PCR. Among 25,000 to 35,000 clones listed, around 95% were seen once. Sequences were obtained from PBMCs. Every receptor here comes from a donor aged 10-29 years with latent tuberculosis or without tuberculosis infection. CDR3s include the opening cysteine and the closing phenylalanine or tryptophan. Fields, in order: CDR3 DNA, CDR3 protein, D gene, clone size, V gene, J gene. D genes are given only for firm matches. Size is omitted from some rows. Given values are once, few, many or a class for expanded clones.

cdr3_nt: TGTGCCAGCAGCCGAGGAGAGAGACTTGACGAGCAGTACTTC
cdr3_aa: CASSRGERLDEQYF
d_call: .
clone_size: .
v_call: TRBV7-6
j_call: TRBJ2-7

cdr3_nt: TGTGCCAGCAGCTTAGTAGGGACAGGGTTAAGCAATGAGCAGTTCTTC
cdr3_aa: CASSLVGTGLSNEQFF
d_call: TRBD1
clone_size: .
v_call: TRBV11-2
j_call: TRBJ2-1

cdr3_nt: TGTGCCAGCAGAGCCACAGATACGCAGTATTTT
cdr3_aa: CASRATDTQYF
d_call: .
clone_size: .
v_call: TRBV6-1
j_call: TRBJ2-3

cdr3_nt: TGTGCCAGCAGACGACTAGCGGCCAACCAAGAGACCCAGTACTTC
cdr3_aa: CASRRLAANQETQYF
d_call: TRBD2
clone_size: .
v_call: TRBV2
j_call: TRBJ2-5

cdr3_nt: TGTGCCAGCAGCTTTAGGGGGCCCACGAACACCGGGGAGCTGTTTTTT
cdr3_aa: CASSFRGPTNTGELFF
d_call: TRBD1
clone_size: .
v_call: TRBV7-9
j_call: TRBJ2-2

cdr3_nt: TGTGCCAGCAGCGCCGGGACAGGGTATGGCTACACCTTC
cdr3_aa: CASSAGTGYGYTF
d_call: TRBD1
clone_size: .
v_call: TRBV2
j_call: TRBJ1-2

cdr3_nt: TGTGCCAGCAGCCTCCGGGACAGGAGCCTCACAGATACGCAGTATTTT
cdr3_aa: CASSLRDRSLTDTQYF
d_call: TRBD1
clone_size: once
v_call: TRBV5-5
j_call: TRBJ2-3

cdr3_nt: TGTGCCAGCTCACCGACTAAGGGCGAGTACGAGCAGTACTTC
cdr3_aa: CASSPTKGEYEQYF
d_call: .
clone_size: .
v_call: TRBV18
j_call: TRBJ2-7

cdr3_nt: TGCGCCAGCAGCTTGGACGGACAGGGGCGGGGTACTGAAGCTTTCTTT
cdr3_aa: CASSLDGQGRGTEAFF
d_call: TRBD1
clone_size: .
v_call: TRBV5-1
j_call: TRBJ1-1

cdr3_nt: TGTGCCAGCAGTTACTCATCAGGTGACATTCAGTACTTC
cdr3_aa: CASSYSSGDIQYF
d_call: .
clone_size: .
v_call: TRBV6-5
j_call: TRBJ2-4

cdr3_nt: TGTGCCAGCAGCTTAAATCAGGGAACAAACACTGAAGCTTTCTTT
cdr3_aa: CASSLNQGTNTEAFF
d_call: .
clone_size: once
v_call: TRBV13
j_call: TRBJ1-1

cdr3_nt: TGTGCCAGCAGCCAGACCGGGACAGTCTATGGCTACACCTTC
cdr3_aa: CASSQTGTVYGYTF
d_call: TRBD1
clone_size: .
v_call: TRBV14
j_call: TRBJ1-2

cdr3_nt: TGTGCCAGCAGCTTAGCTAGCGGGGGGGCCCTCACCGGGGAGCTGTTTTTT
cdr3_aa: CASSLASGGALTGELFF
d_call: TRBD2
clone_size: .
v_call: TRBV7-6
j_call: TRBJ2-2

cdr3_nt: TGCAGTGCCGGACACTACAATGAGCAGTTCTTC
cdr3_aa: CSAGHYNEQFF
d_call: .
clone_size: .
v_call: TRBV20-1
j_call: TRBJ2-1

cdr3_nt: TGTGCCAGCAGCTTGGTAGCGGGGGCAAACTACGAGCAGTACTTC
cdr3_aa: CASSLVAGANYEQYF
d_call: TRBD2
clone_size: .
v_call: TRBV5-4
j_call: TRBJ2-7

cdr3_nt: TGCGCCAGCAGCCAGAGGGACAGGGGGCACTATGAGCAGTTCTTC
cdr3_aa: CASSQRDRGHYEQFF
d_call: TRBD1
clone_size: .
v_call: TRBV4-3
j_call: TRBJ2-1

cdr3_nt: TGTGCCAGCAGACCAGGGACGCGGGGGTACTACGAGCAGTACTTC
cdr3_aa: CASRPGTRGYYEQYF
d_call: TRBD2
clone_size: .
v_call: TRBV7-2
j_call: TRBJ2-7

cdr3_nt: TGTGCCAGCAGGGGAATGACAGGGTCGAATGAAAAACTGTTTTTT
cdr3_aa: CASRGMTGSNEKLFF
d_call: TRBD1
clone_size: .
v_call: TRBV6-5
j_call: TRBJ1-4

cdr3_nt: TGTGCCTGGAGTCGCGGGGGGGGAGGTGGCTACACCTTC
cdr3_aa: CAWSRGGGGGYTF
d_call: .
clone_size: .
v_call: TRBV30
j_call: TRBJ1-2

cdr3_nt: TGCGCCAGCAGCCAAGAGCGGCGGGGGGTGGTAGATACGCAGTATTTT
cdr3_aa: CASSQERRGVVDTQYF
d_call: TRBD2
clone_size: .
v_call: TRBV4-3
j_call: TRBJ2-3

cdr3_nt: TGTGCCACCAGCTATACGGCTTCGGGTGGCTACACCTTC
cdr3_aa: CATSYTASGGYTF
d_call: .
clone_size: once
v_call: TRBV15
j_call: TRBJ1-2

cdr3_nt: TGTGCCAGCAGTCCTTCAGGATCAGGGGAGCTGTTTTTT
cdr3_aa: CASSPSGSGELFF
d_call: .
clone_size: few
v_call: TRBV25-1
j_call: TRBJ2-2

cdr3_nt: TGTGCCAGCAGCCCACAGGGGACCGGGGAGCTGTTTTTT
cdr3_aa: CASSPQGTGELFF
d_call: TRBD1
clone_size: .
v_call: TRBV7-9
j_call: TRBJ2-2

cdr3_nt: TGTGCCAGCAGCGTTAGGACAGGGGGGCCTGGATATGGCTACACCTTC
cdr3_aa: CASSVRTGGPGYGYTF
d_call: TRBD1
clone_size: .
v_call: TRBV9
j_call: TRBJ1-2

cdr3_nt: TGTGCCAGGGAGGCGGTCGGGGAGCTGTTTTTT
cdr3_aa: CAREAVGELFF
d_call: .
clone_size: once
v_call: TRBV6-4
j_call: TRBJ2-2

cdr3_nt: TGTGCCAGCAGCGGGACCGGGACAGGAGCCTACGAGCAGTACTTC
cdr3_aa: CASSGTGTGAYEQYF
d_call: TRBD1
clone_size: .
v_call: TRBV5-4
j_call: TRBJ2-7

cdr3_nt: TGTGCCTGGAGTCCTCAAGGGGTAGGGGAGCAGTTCTTC
cdr3_aa: CAWSPQGVGEQFF
d_call: .
clone_size: .
v_call: TRBV30
j_call: TRBJ2-1

cdr3_nt: TGTGCCAGCAGCTTAGGCACGGGTTTTAATCAGCCCCAGCATTTT
cdr3_aa: CASSLGTGFNQPQHF
d_call: .
clone_size: .
v_call: TRBV7-9
j_call: TRBJ1-5

cdr3_nt: TGTGCCAGCAGCCAACCTCCGAGTATCGAGCAGTACTTC
cdr3_aa: CASSQPPSIEQYF
d_call: .
clone_size: .
v_call: TRBV4-2
j_call: TRBJ2-7

cdr3_nt: TGTGCCAGCAGCTTGGGGCCTAGCGGGGGCACCTACGAGCAGTACTTC
cdr3_aa: CASSLGPSGGTYEQYF
d_call: TRBD2
clone_size: .
v_call: TRBV5-5
j_call: TRBJ2-7

cdr3_nt: TGTGCCAGTAGGACAGGGATAAACACCGGGGAGCTGTTTTTT
cdr3_aa: CASRTGINTGELFF
d_call: TRBD1
clone_size: .
v_call: TRBV19
j_call: TRBJ2-2

cdr3_nt: TGTGCCAGCAGTTGGACAGAGAATAGCAATCAGCCCCAGCATTTT
cdr3_aa: CASSWTENSNQPQHF
d_call: .
clone_size: .
v_call: TRBV2
j_call: TRBJ1-5

cdr3_nt: TGTGCCAGCAGCGACGGGACAGCTAACCCAGATACGCAGTATTTT
cdr3_aa: CASSDGTANPDTQYF
d_call: TRBD1
clone_size: .
v_call: TRBV11-2
j_call: TRBJ2-3

cdr3_nt: TGTGCCAGCAAGGCAGGGGACAACTATGGCTACACCTTC
cdr3_aa: CASKAGDNYGYTF
d_call: .
clone_size: .
v_call: TRBV27
j_call: TRBJ1-2

cdr3_nt: TGTGCCAGCAGACGAGAAGCGGGACCCACAGATACGCAGTATTTT
cdr3_aa: CASRREAGPTDTQYF
d_call: TRBD2
clone_size: .
v_call: TRBV6-5
j_call: TRBJ2-3

cdr3_nt: TGTGCCAGCAGCGGTCCTAGCGGGGGGGGGTACAATGAGCAGTTCTTC
cdr3_aa: CASSGPSGGGYNEQFF
d_call: TRBD2
clone_size: .
v_call: TRBV2
j_call: TRBJ2-1

cdr3_nt: TGTGCCAGTAGTATAGTGTTCAGGGACTATGGCTACACCTTC
cdr3_aa: CASSIVFRDYGYTF
d_call: .
clone_size: .
v_call: TRBV19
j_call: TRBJ1-2

cdr3_nt: TGTGCCAGCTCACCACCGGGGTATGCTAGCGGGGAGTACGAGCAGTACTTC
cdr3_aa: CASSPPGYASGEYEQYF
d_call: TRBD2
clone_size: .
v_call: TRBV18
j_call: TRBJ2-7

cdr3_nt: TGTGCCAGCTCACCGGGACAGGGGGTCGAAAAACTGTTTTTT
cdr3_aa: CASSPGQGVEKLFF
d_call: TRBD1
clone_size: .
v_call: TRBV18
j_call: TRBJ1-4

cdr3_nt: TGTGCCAGCAGCCCCGGGACAGCGAACACCGGGGAGCTGTTTTTT
cdr3_aa: CASSPGTANTGELFF
d_call: TRBD1
clone_size: .
v_call: TRBV6-1
j_call: TRBJ2-2

cdr3_nt: TGTGCCAGCAGTTTCCATAGCACAGATACGCAGTATTTT
cdr3_aa: CASSFHSTDTQYF
d_call: .
clone_size: .
v_call: TRBV27
j_call: TRBJ2-3

cdr3_nt: TGTGCCAGCAGACTGGACAGGGCATCCTACGAGCAGTACTTC
cdr3_aa: CASRLDRASYEQYF
d_call: TRBD1
clone_size: .
v_call: TRBV6-5
j_call: TRBJ2-7

cdr3_nt: TGTGCCAGCAGCTACACCGGGACTAGGTTTAGGGAGACCCAGTACTTC
cdr3_aa: CASSYTGTRFRETQYF
d_call: TRBD2
clone_size: .
v_call: TRBV11-2
j_call: TRBJ2-5

cdr3_nt: TGTGCCAGCAGTCCTAGACTAGTTTATGGTGAGCAGTTCTTC
cdr3_aa: CASSPRLVYGEQFF
d_call: .
clone_size: .
v_call: TRBV2
j_call: TRBJ2-1

cdr3_nt: TGTGCCAGCAGCTTGGCCATAACAGGCCAAGAGACCCAGTACTTC
cdr3_aa: CASSLAITGQETQYF
d_call: .
clone_size: .
v_call: TRBV5-4
j_call: TRBJ2-5

cdr3_nt: TGTGCCAGCAGATTTACGGAGGTCCCCACAGATACGCAGTATTTT
cdr3_aa: CASRFTEVPTDTQYF
d_call: .
clone_size: .
v_call: TRBV27
j_call: TRBJ2-3

cdr3_nt: TGTGCCAGCAGTTTAAGGTCAGGACTATATGAAGCTTTCTTT
cdr3_aa: CASSLRSGLYEAFF
d_call: .
clone_size: .
v_call: TRBV27
j_call: TRBJ1-1

cdr3_nt: TGTGCCAGCAGCCAGGGACAGGGGAGGGGGGAGCTGTTTTTT
cdr3_aa: CASSQGQGRGELFF
d_call: TRBD1
clone_size: .
v_call: TRBV7-2
j_call: TRBJ2-2